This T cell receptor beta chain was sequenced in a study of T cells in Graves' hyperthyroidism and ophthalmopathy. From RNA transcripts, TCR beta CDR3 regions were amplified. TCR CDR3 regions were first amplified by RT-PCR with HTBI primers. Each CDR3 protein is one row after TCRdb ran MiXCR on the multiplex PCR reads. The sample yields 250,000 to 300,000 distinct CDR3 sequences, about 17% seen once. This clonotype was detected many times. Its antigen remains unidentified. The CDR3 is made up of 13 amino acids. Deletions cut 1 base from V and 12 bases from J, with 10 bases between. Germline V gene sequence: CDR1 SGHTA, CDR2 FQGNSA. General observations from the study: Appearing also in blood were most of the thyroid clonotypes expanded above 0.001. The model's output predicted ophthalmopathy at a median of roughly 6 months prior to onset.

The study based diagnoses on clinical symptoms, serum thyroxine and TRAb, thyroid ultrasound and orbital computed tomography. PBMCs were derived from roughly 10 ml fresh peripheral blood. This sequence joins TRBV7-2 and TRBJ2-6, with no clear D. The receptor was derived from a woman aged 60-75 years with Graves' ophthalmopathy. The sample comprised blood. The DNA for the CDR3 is TGTGCCAGCAGCTTAGATTTGCCAGCCGTCCTGACTTTC. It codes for CASSLDLPAVLTF. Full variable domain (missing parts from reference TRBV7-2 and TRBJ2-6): GAGVSQSPSNKVTEKGKDVELRCDPISGHTALYWYRQSLGQGLEFLIYFQGNSAPDKSGLPSDRFSAERTGGSVSTLTIQRTQQEDSAVYLCASSLDLPAVLTFGAGSRLTVL.